The TCR beta chain described here comes from a study of blood T cell repertoires in COVID-19. Study details: Samples came from the United States, Italy and Spain, spanning acute and convalescent COVID-19.

Measured with immunoSEQ multiplex PCR; TCRdb has only the in-frame clones, and not every one. The table shows 390,000 or so clones, with roughly nine tenths occurring only once. J was trimmed by 4 bases and V by 0 bases; bases with no gene match: 2. The CDR3 is made up of 16 amino acids. Germline values: CDR1 MNHEY, CDR2 SVGAGI. This receptor was obtained from a woman younger than 45 with COVID-19, enrolled during active disease. What was sequenced was peripheral blood. The chain employs TRBV6-5 and TRBJ2-1; TRBD2 matches 11 bases. CDR3 bases: TGTGCCAGCAGTTACTCTAGCGGGGGGGCGTACAATGAGCAGTTCTTC. It specifies CASSYSSGGAYNEQFF.